The clone carrying this T cell receptor (beta chain) showed up just once. Profiled with immunoSEQ multiplex PCR; TCRdb holds only in-frame clones, not every one. The table has 45,000 to 50,000 clones, about 83% seen once. The CDR3 is made up of 14 amino acids. V was shortened by 7 bases and J by 5 bases, with 17 bases between the two germline ends. CDR1 LNHDA and CDR2 SQIVND come from the germline V gene (reference sequence). The entry originates in a study of blood T cell repertoires in COVID-19. The chain uses TRBV19 and TRBJ1-1; D is unresolved. This TCR was recovered from an elderly man in a cohort sampled during active COVID-19. The sample was peripheral blood. CDR3 sequence reads: CASTKAGGDTEAFF. In DNA, the CDR3 is TGTGCCAGTACTAAGGCGGGCGGGGATACTGAAGCTTTCTTT.